This TCR beta chain was documented in a study of cytomegalovirus exposure and HLA in healthy donors. Study-level background: Ancestry clustering placed about four fifths of a few hundred genotyped donors in the Caucasian-associated cluster.

Vbeta (60) and Jbeta (13) primers were used in the PCR. The data were produced by immunoSEQ multiplex PCR, yet TCRdb's version contains in-frame clones alone and is incomplete. Here the sample spans about 150,000 clones, around 78% being singletons. Study findings and constraints: Accurate predictions that matched the HLA-A and HLA-B alleles of most subjects were reportedly made from TCR beta sequences. DRB1 showed the most TCR associations and HLA-C the fewest in a later analysis, as rates varied by HLA locus.

Germline V gene lookup returns CDR1 SGHRS and CDR2 YFSETQ. V was cut by 1 base and J by 2 bases, with 12 bases left in between. The CDR3 is made up of 15 amino acids. This clone has a single count. No antigen is known for it. J is TRBJ1-2 and V is TRBV5-1; D might be TRBD1 (6 bases). Sequencing was carried out using PBMCs. This TCR was sampled from a man aged 40-49 years in good health and CMV-seronegative. CDR3 DNA sequence: TGCGCCAGCAGCTTGACCCCCGGGACAAACTATGGCTACACCTTC. This codes for CASSLTPGTNYGYTF.